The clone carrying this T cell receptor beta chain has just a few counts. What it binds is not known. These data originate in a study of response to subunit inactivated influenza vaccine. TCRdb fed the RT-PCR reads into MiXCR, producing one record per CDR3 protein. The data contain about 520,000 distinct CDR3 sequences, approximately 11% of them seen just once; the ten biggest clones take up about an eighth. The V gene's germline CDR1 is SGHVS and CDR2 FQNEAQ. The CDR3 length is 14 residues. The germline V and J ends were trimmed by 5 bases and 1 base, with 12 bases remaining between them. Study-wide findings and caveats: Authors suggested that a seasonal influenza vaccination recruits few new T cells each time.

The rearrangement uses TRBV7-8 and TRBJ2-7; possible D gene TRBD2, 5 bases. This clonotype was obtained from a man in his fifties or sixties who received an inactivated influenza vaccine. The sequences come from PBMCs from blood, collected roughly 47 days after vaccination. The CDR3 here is CASSPERLSYEQYF. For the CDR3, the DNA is TGTGCCAGCAGCCCCGAGCGGCTATCCTACGAGCAGTACTTC.